The present T cell receptor (beta chain) was sequenced within a study of ipilimumab plus nivolumab after autologous stem cell transplantation. Whole-study context: Patients received a median of about 5 ipilimumab and 8 or 9 nivolumab doses.

Through week 26, nivolumab 3 mg/kg IV was given weeks 1, 4, 7, 10, then biweekly. The protocol was immunoSEQ multiplex PCR, while the TCRdb copy is restricted to in-frame clones and leaves out a portion. Of some 45,000 clones listed, roughly 90% are singletons. The source was PBMCs, collected in a trial of ipilimumab plus nivolumab as post-transplant consolidation. This receptor was obtained from a male donor with multiple myeloma.

This CDR3 reads CASSSLPAAGVGGYNEQFF. The DNA for the CDR3 is TGTGCCAGCAGCTCCCTTCCTGCAGCGGGAGTTGGGGGCTACAATGAGCAGTTCTTC. The chain links TRBV7-6 to TRBJ2-1; 8 nucleotides line up with TRBD2. V shed 4 bases and J 3 bases; nucleotides not matched to a gene: 17. CDR3 length equals 19 residues. CDR1 is SGHVS, CDR2 FNYEAQ, per germline.